These T cell receptor beta chains were read from a single sample in a study of shared clonotypes between healthy human individuals. Only in-frame clones appear in the TCRdb table, and some are missing; sequencing was by immunoSEQ multiplex PCR. In the table there are fewer than 3 million clones, roughly 90% of which are singletons. Material: naive CD4+ T cells from PBMCs. The receptors were gathered from a man aged 18 to 30 in good health. Some clones in this sample may be carry-over from other donors' samples. Both conserved end residues are part of each CDR3. The order of the fields is CDR3 protein, CDR3 DNA, V gene, J gene, clone size, D gene. D genes are given only for firm matches. Clone size is stated in some rows and not others, as once, few, many or a class when expanded.

CAISVLAGPSGELFF,TGTGCCATCAGTGTACTAGCGGGACCTTCCGGGGAGCTGTTTTTT,TRBV10-3,TRBJ2-2,NA,TRBD2
CATQPGTGAYEQYF,TGTGCCACTCAACCCGGGACAGGGGCCTACGAGCAGTACTTC,TRBV19,TRBJ2-7,NA,TRBD1
CASSLGDSGGQETQYF,TGCGCCAGCAGCTTGGGTGATAGCGGGGGCCAAGAGACCCAGTACTTC,TRBV5-1,TRBJ2-5,NA,TRBD2
CASSARTGLSNQPQHF,TGTGCCAGTAGTGCCCGGACAGGGCTTAGCAATCAGCCCCAGCATTTT,TRBV19,TRBJ1-5,NA,TRBD1
CASSIVVNTEAFF,TGTGCCAGTAGTATTGTGGTAAACACTGAAGCTTTCTTT,TRBV19,TRBJ1-1,NA,NA
CASSYLGIRAPKQYF,TGTGCCAGCAGTTACTTAGGGATCCGGGCCCCCAAGCAGTACTTC,TRBV6-5,TRBJ2-7,NA,NA
CASSFQPAYNEQFF,TGTGCCAGCAGTTTCCAGCCAGCCTACAATGAGCAGTTCTTC,TRBV27,TRBJ2-1,NA,NA
CASSLEVGVSGANVLTF,TGTGCCAGCAGCTTAGAGGTGGGCGTCTCTGGGGCCAACGTCCTGACTTTC,TRBV7-2,TRBJ2-6,NA,NA
CASSLGLAGNHEQYF,TGCGCCAGCAGCTTGGGACTAGCGGGTAATCACGAGCAGTACTTC,TRBV5-1,TRBJ2-7,NA,TRBD2
CSGGLGSGRADTQYF,TGCAGCGGAGGGCTCGGTAGCGGGAGGGCAGATACGCAGTATTTT,TRBV29-1,TRBJ2-3,NA,TRBD2
CASSEWGASTDTQYF,TGTGCCAGCAGTGAATGGGGGGCGTCGACAGATACGCAGTATTTT,TRBV6-1,TRBJ2-3,NA,NA
CASSISAGINTEAFF,TGTGCCAGTAGTATATCGGCAGGGATAAACACTGAAGCTTTCTTT,TRBV19,TRBJ1-1,few,NA
CASSLKGSNQPQHF,TGTGCCAGCAGCTTAAAGGGAAGCAATCAGCCCCAGCATTTT,TRBV7-9,TRBJ1-5,NA,NA
CATGGRSEAFF,TGTGCCACGGGCGGGAGATCTGAAGCTTTCTTT,TRBV6-5,TRBJ1-1,NA,NA
CSVDLAGTYEQYF,TGCAGCGTTGATCTAGCGGGAACCTACGAGCAGTACTTC,TRBV29-1,TRBJ2-7,NA,TRBD2
CASSLSGTETQYF,TGTGCCAGCAGCTTAAGTGGGACAGAGACCCAGTACTTC,TRBV7-3,TRBJ2-5,NA,NA